Listed below are T cell receptor beta chains from one sample, sequenced in a study of blood T cell repertoires in COVID-19. TCRdb keeps only in-frame clones here, not all; method: immunoSEQ multiplex PCR. Of 300,000 to 350,000 clones in the sample, around 90% were seen once. Sequencing was performed on peripheral blood. The source is a man younger than 30 with active or convalescent COVID-19. Each CDR3 is given with its conserved first and last residue. A D gene is named only where the DNA matches it firmly. Some rows mark clone size as missing; the rest say once, few, many or name a class of expanded clone.

TRBV15	TRBJ2-1	.	.	17	CATSRGLTGGLLNEQFF	TGTGCCACCAGCAGAGGACTAACAGGGGGACTACTCAATGAGCAGTTCTTC
TRBV18	TRBJ1-3	few	.	13	CASKESTGNTIYF	TGTGCCAGTAAAGAGAGCACTGGAAACACCATATATTTT
TRBV28	TRBJ1-2	.	TRBD1	14	CASSLLTGGYGYTF	TGTGCCAGCAGTTTACTCACAGGGGGCTATGGCTACACCTTC
TRBV7-9	TRBJ2-7	.	.	14	CASSSRDNSYEQYF	TGTGCCAGCAGCTCTCGGGACAACAGCTACGAGCAGTACTTC
TRBV5-1	TRBJ1-2	.	.	17	CASSFIGVGRGPYGYTF	TGCGCCAGCAGCTTCATCGGCGTGGGGCGCGGCCCCTATGGCTACACCTTC
TRBV27	TRBJ2-1	.	TRBD2	15	CASSLGRGGSNEQFF	TGTGCCAGCAGTTTAGGGCGGGGGGGCTCGAATGAGCAGTTCTTC
TRBV20-1	TRBJ1-2	.	.	8	CSAISQGF	TGCAGTGCTATTTCACAGGGTTTC
TRBV7-2	TRBJ1-2	many	.	11	CASSSGYGYTF	TGTGCCAGCAGCTCGGGGTATGGCTACACCTTC
TRBV19	TRBJ1-1	.	.	13	CATTYSMNTEAFF	TGTGCCACTACTTACTCCATGAACACTGAAGCTTTCTTT
TRBV4-1	TRBJ2-7	.	.	15	CASSPGPTTRHEQYF	TGCGCCAGCAGCCCCGGCCCCACTACTAGGCACGAGCAGTACTTC
TRBV24-1	TRBJ1-2	.	.	15	CATSDLHCPTERETF	TGTGCCACCAGTGATTTGCATTGCCCCACAGAACGGGAGACCTTC
TRBV4-3	TRBJ1-2	once	TRBD1	17	CASSRNVRDREIYGYTF	TGCGCCAGCAGCCGCAATGTCCGGGACAGGGAAATCTATGGCTACACCTTC
TRBV6-5	TRBJ2-3	.	.	15	CASSYGGLTTDTQYF	TGTGCCAGCAGTTATGGTGGGCTGACGACAGATACGCAGTATTTT
TRBV2	TRBJ1-5	.	.	14	CASTEVRSNQPQHF	TGTGCCAGCACCGAGGTACGGAGTAATCAGCCCCAGCATTTT
TRBV19	TRBJ2-6	.	.	13	CASGSSGANVLTF	TGTGCCAGTGGGAGCTCTGGGGCCAACGTCCTGACTTTC
TRBV12-3/TRBV12-4	TRBJ2-7	.	TRBD1	13	CASKETGAYEQYF	TGTGCCAGCAAAGAGACAGGGGCCTACGAGCAGTACTTC
TRBV5-1	TRBJ1-2	.	.	14	CASSLLGLVDGYTF	TGCGCCAGCAGCTTGCTGGGGCTGGTTGATGGCTACACCTTC
TRBV15	TRBJ2-2	.	TRBD2	18	CATSRDVGLAGVSGELFF	TGTGCCACCAGCAGAGATGTGGGACTAGCGGGGGTTAGCGGGGAGCTGTTTTTT
TRBV5-4	TRBJ2-7	once	TRBD1	13	CASSSTGGDEQYF	TGTGCCAGCAGCTCGACAGGGGGCGATGAGCAGTACTTC
TRBV29-1	TRBJ2-7	.	.	12	CSVASSYYEQYF	TGCAGCGTGGCTAGCAGTTACTACGAGCAGTACTTC
TRBV5-1	TRBJ1-5	.	.	13	CASSSTGDTPGHF	TGCGCCAGCAGCTCAACCGGGGACACCCCGGGACATTTT
TRBV28	TRBJ1-4	.	.	14	CASSLGQKNEKLFF	TGTGCCAGCAGTTTAGGTCAGAAGAATGAAAAACTGTTTTTT
TRBV7-9	TRBJ1-4	.	TRBD1	15	CASSLDGTGGEKLFF	TGTGCCAGCAGCTTAGATGGGACAGGGGGAGAAAAACTGTTTTTT
TRBV5-1	TRBJ2-1	.	.	11	CASSQHNEQFF	TGCGCCAGCAGCCAACATAATGAGCAGTTCTTC
TRBV12-3/TRBV12-4	TRBJ2-1	.	.	12	CASSQNYNEQFF	TGTGCCAGCAGTCAAAACTACAATGAGCAGTTCTTC
TRBV5-1	TRBJ2-7	.	TRBD1	15	CASSLVGQGSSEQYF	TGCGCCAGCAGCTTGGTGGGACAGGGTTCAAGCGAGCAGTACTTC
TRBV10-3	TRBJ2-7	.	TRBD1	14	CAISDWTGGYEQYF	TGTGCCATCAGCGATTGGACAGGTGGCTACGAGCAGTACTTC
TRBV18	TRBJ1-6	few	.	14	CASSRSSYNSPLHF	TGTGCCAGCTCACGGAGCTCCTATAATTCACCCCTCCACTTT
TRBV4-1	TRBJ2-7	.	.	18	CASSQTPLSGANSYEQYF	TGCGCCAGCAGCCAAACCCCCTTGTCGGGAGCAAACTCCTACGAGCAGTACTTC
TRBV7-9	TRBJ2-2	few	.	17	CASSSGAGTLDTGELFF	TGTGCCAGCAGCAGTGGGGCCGGGACTCTAGACACCGGGGAGCTGTTTTTT
TRBV5-8	TRBJ2-1	.	.	13	CASSLAFVNEQFF	TGTGCCAGCAGCTTGGCCTTTGTGAATGAGCAGTTCTTC